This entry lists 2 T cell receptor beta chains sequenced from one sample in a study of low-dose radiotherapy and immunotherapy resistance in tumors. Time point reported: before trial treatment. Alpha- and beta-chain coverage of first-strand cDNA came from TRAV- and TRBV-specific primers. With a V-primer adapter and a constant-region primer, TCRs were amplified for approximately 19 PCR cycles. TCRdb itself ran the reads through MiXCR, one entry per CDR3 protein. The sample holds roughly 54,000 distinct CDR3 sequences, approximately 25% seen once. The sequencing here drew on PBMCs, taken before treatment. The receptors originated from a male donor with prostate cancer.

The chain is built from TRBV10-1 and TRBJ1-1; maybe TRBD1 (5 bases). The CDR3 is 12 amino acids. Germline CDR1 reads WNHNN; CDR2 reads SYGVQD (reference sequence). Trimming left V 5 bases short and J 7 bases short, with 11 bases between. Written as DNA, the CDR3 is TGCGCCAGCAGTAGCCGGGACGGTGAAGCTTTCTTT. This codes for CASSSRDGEAFF.

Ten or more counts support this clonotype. CDR3 sequence (DNA): TGCAGTGCCATGGGGGTTAGCGGGAGAGGGGAGACCCAGTACTTC. Protein product: CSAMGVSGRGETQYF. The chain uses TRBV20-1 and TRBJ2-5; 9 nucleotides match TRBD2. V was clipped by 6 bases and J by 5 bases; unmatched bases: 13. This CDR3 is 15 amino acids long. In germline, CDR1 is DFQATT, CDR2 SNEGSKA (reference sequence).